The rows below give T cell receptor beta chains drawn from one sample of a study of early T cells in non-severe SARS-CoV-2 infection. From the 5' RACE reads, TCRdb called clonotypes with MiXCR, one entry per CDR3 protein. The table has tens of thousands of distinct CDR3 sequences, roughly 18% seen once. This material consisted of whole blood, taken at baseline. These receptors all come from an adult who was a healthcare worker with PCR-confirmed SARS-CoV-2 infection or an uninfected control (not recorded which). Each CDR3 is given with its conserved first and last residue.

j_call | v_call | cdr3_aa
TRBJ2-1 | TRBV7-6 | CASSSSGLAGGSEQFF
TRBJ1-5 | TRBV6-6 | CASRQGYSNQPQHF
TRBJ2-7 | TRBV28 | CASSTGQGASEQYF
TRBJ1-1 | TRBV6-4 | CASSEAENTEAFF
TRBJ2-7 | TRBV29-1 | CSAAGQGGNEQYF
TRBJ1-2 | TRBV2 | CATGRDRGTYGYTF
TRBJ1-5 | TRBV20-1 | CSARGGSNQPQHF
TRBJ1-2 | TRBV3-1 | CASSHLQGPGYTF
TRBJ2-2 | TRBV19 | CASSLGNTGELFF
TRBJ1-4 | TRBV27 | CASSPQGQPNEKLFF
TRBJ2-7 | TRBV18 | CASSPPQGRGISYEQYF
TRBJ2-5 | TRBV7-9 | CASSSTGRAQETQYF
TRBJ2-2 | TRBV6-2/TRBV6-3 | CASSYDGMEAGELFF
TRBJ2-3 | TRBV3-1 | CASSLLAAGDTQYF
TRBJ2-3 | TRBV20-1 | CSARGVDTQYF
TRBJ2-7 | TRBV20-1 | CSVPGQVYEQYF
TRBJ1-2 | TRBV19 | CASSSTGGNYGYTF
TRBJ2-1 | TRBV7-2 | CASSSTSGRATYNEQFF